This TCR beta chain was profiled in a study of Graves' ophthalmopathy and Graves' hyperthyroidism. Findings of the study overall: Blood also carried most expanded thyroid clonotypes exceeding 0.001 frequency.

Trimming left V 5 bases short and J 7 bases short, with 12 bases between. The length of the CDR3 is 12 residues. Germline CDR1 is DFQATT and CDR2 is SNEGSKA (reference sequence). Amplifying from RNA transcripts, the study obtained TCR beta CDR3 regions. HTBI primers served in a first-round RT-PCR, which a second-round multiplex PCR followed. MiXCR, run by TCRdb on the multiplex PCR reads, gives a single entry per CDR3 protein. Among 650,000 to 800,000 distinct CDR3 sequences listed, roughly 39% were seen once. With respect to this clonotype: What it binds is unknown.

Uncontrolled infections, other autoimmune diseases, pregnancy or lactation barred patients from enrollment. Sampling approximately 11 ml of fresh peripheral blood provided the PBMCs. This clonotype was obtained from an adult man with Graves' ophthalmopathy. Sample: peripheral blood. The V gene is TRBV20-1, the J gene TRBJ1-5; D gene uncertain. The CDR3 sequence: CSAGRVSQPQHF. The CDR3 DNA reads TGCAGTGCTGGCCGGGTGAGCCAGCCCCAGCATTTT.